The present T cell receptor beta chain was sequenced within a study of T-cell reconstitution after alpha-beta-depleted transplantation in children. Preparation of the TCRbeta library involved a method that used unique molecular identifiers. TCRdb itself ran the PCR reads through MiXCR, one entry per CDR3 protein. The data hold some 500,000 distinct CDR3 sequences, with less than 35% observed a single time. This clonotype was obtained from a human donor who donated a stem cell graft to a child with aplastic anemia. The material was PBMCs from the stem cell graft donor, obtained from the stem cell graft.

CDR3 bases: TGTGCCACCAGCAGAGATCTGTACAGCGTTGTTGCAACTAATGAAAAACTGTTTTTT. Its protein product is CATSRDLYSVVATNEKLFF. This chain uses TRBV15 with TRBJ1-4; D gene unclear. Germline CDR1 is LNHNV and CDR2 is YYDKDF (reference sequence). V was clipped by 0 bases and J by 0 bases, with 17 bases between them. This CDR3 spans 19 amino acids.